A selection of T cell receptor beta chains follows, all from one sample in a study of blood T cell repertoires in COVID-19. The assay was immunoSEQ multiplex PCR, and TCRdb's table has in-frame clones only and misses some. The data show approximately 35,000 clones, almost 85% seen once. Specimen: peripheral blood. The receptors originated from a man aged 55 to 70 with active COVID-19. Each CDR3 is given without its conserved first and last residue. A D gene is named only where the DNA matches it firmly.

V	D	J	CDR3
TRBV11-2	TRBD2	TRBJ2-1	ASRDVGTSGWNEQF
TRBV5-6	TRBD2	TRBJ2-1	ASSSISGRSYNEQF
TRBV7-9	-	TRBJ1-1	ASSKDQGGTEAF
TRBV28	-	TRBJ2-7	ATSSGFYEQY
TRBV10-3	-	TRBJ2-1	AISERYNEQF
TRBV28	TRBD2	TRBJ2-3	ASSSKIGTSGRRGTQY
TRBV3-1/TRBV3-2	-	TRBJ1-1	ASSRFGTEAF
TRBV7-2	-	TRBJ2-7	ASSLDRWAYEQY
TRBV7-3	TRBD1	TRBJ1-2	ASSRTGGSNYGYT
TRBV28	TRBD1	TRBJ1-1	ASSLSEGAGDTEAF
TRBV7-3	-	TRBJ2-2	ASSLRGRVNTGELF
TRBV5-4	TRBD2	TRBJ2-5	ASSPGLPQETQY
TRBV6-6	TRBD2	TRBJ2-5	AARLAGVRTKETQY
TRBV7-9	-	TRBJ2-3	ASSLAAQGLDTQY
TRBV5-5	-	TRBJ2-1	ASSLAGLGGTFNEQF
TRBV19	TRBD1	TRBJ1-4	ASSPRDRVEKLF
TRBV7-3	TRBD2	TRBJ2-1	ASSLTGRIGGLATNEQF
TRBV11-3	TRBD1	TRBJ2-7	ASPEAGGNEQY
TRBV24-1	TRBD2	TRBJ2-3	ATSPRPTSGHTDTQY
TRBV15	-	TRBJ2-5	ATSRDTGGKRETQY
TRBV2	TRBD1	TRBJ1-5	ASSLDRNSNQPQH
TRBV6-5	-	TRBJ2-5	ASRRGGIDQETQY